Each of the 31 T cell receptor beta chains below was sequenced from the same sample in a study of blood T cells in healthy people across ages. PCR was performed a second time for about 6 to 12 cycles using a sample-barcoded 5' primer and a J-beta primer mix. TCRdb recomputed calls from the 5' RACE reads with MiXCR, one row per CDR3 protein. This sample has over 950,000 distinct CDR3 sequences; roughly 51% occur once, and the top ten carry 20% to 25%. Sequencing used blood. These receptors originate from a woman aged 60-70 years in good health.

This chain connects TRBV11-3 to TRBJ2-2; D could derive from TRBD1 or TRBD2 (6 bases each). Germline CDR1 and CDR2: SGHNT and YENEEA. V lost 3 bases and J lost 4, with 12 bases in between. The CDR3 covers 15 residues. CDR3 residues: CASSFSRGATGELFF. CDR3 in DNA: TGTGCCAGCAGCTTCTCGAGGGGGGCCACCGGGGAGCTGTTTTTT.

This clonotype was seen more than once but under ten times. J is TRBJ2-1 and V is TRBV6-6, with TRBD2 identical over 15 bases. The CDR3 consists of 17 residues. Germline loops: CDR1 MNHNY, CDR2 SVGAGI (reference sequence). The junction had 3 bases not matched to a gene; V was cut back by 6 bases and J by 0 bases. The CDR3 region has the DNA TGTGCCAGCAGGGGACTAGCGGGAGGAAGCTCCTACAATGAGCAGTTCTTC. It specifies CASRGLAGGSSYNEQFF.

V and J are TRBV28 and TRBJ2-1; 10 nucleotides align to TRBD1. Germline V gene sequence: CDR1 MDHEN, CDR2 SYDVKM. Unmatched junction bases numbered 7, after V lost 5 bases and J lost 6 bases. The CDR3 has 15 residues. The CDR3 bases are TGTGCCAGCAGTCGCACCGGGACAGGGGTCAATGAGCAGTTCTTC. It specifies CASSRTGTGVNEQFF.

J is TRBJ1-5 and V is TRBV5-1; no reliable D call. The germline V and J ends were trimmed by 4 bases and 5 bases, with 10 bases remaining between them. CDR1 and CDR2 (germline): SGHRS, YFSETQ. The CDR3 consists of 13 residues. CDR3 protein: CASSTGGDQPQHF. DNA for the CDR3: TGCGCCAGCAGCACCGGCGGGGATCAGCCCCAGCATTTT. The full variable domain, in which reference TRBV5-1 and TRBJ1-5 provide the parts outside the CDR3, is KAGVTQTPRYLIKTRGQQVTLSCSPISGHRSVSWYQQTPGQGLQFLFEYFSETQRNKGNFPGRFSGRQFSNSRSEMNVSTLELGDSALYLCASSTGGDQPQHFGDGTRLSIL.

J is TRBJ2-7 and V is TRBV7-2; D unresolved. V was clipped by 5 bases and J by 2 bases, with 13 bases between them. In germline, CDR1 is SGHTA, CDR2 FQGNSA. The length of the CDR3 is 14 residues. CDR3 in DNA: TGTGCCAGCAGCGCCGACCCTGGACCCTACGAGCAGTACTTC. As protein: CASSADPGPYEQYF.

This clonotype was observed at least ten times. The chain recombines TRBV29-1 with TRBJ2-1, with 11 bases matching TRBD2. Germline V gene data show CDR1 as SQVTM and CDR2 as ANQGSEA. Trimming at V came to 5 bases and at J to 10 bases, leaving 10 bases not matched to a gene. This CDR3 has 14 amino acids. CDR3 nucleotides: TGCAGCGTTCATCGACTAGCGGGAATAAGAGAGCAGTTCTTC. It encodes CSVHRLAGIREQFF.

The V call is TRBV2, the J call TRBJ2-4; 10 nucleotides agree with TRBD2. The DNA end is a closer match to TRBJ2-7, so the J assignment may be wrong. CDR3 length: 16 amino acids. The germline CDR1 and CDR2 sequences are SNHLY and FYNNEI. Written as DNA, the CDR3 is TGTGCCAGCAGATCCACAAATAGCGGGAGGATCTACGAGCAGTACTTC. Translating it yields CASRSTNSGRIYEQYF.

The rearrangement links TRBV19 to TRBJ1-5; the D gene is possibly TRBD1 (6 bases). Deletions cut 10 bases from V and 4 bases from J, with 14 bases between. The CDR3 is made up of 13 amino acids. Germline-derived CDR1 and CDR2 are LNHDA and SQIVND (reference sequence). CDR3: CATNYRDNQPQHF. In nucleotides, the CDR3 is TGTGCCACCAACTACAGGGATAATCAGCCCCAGCATTTT.

The J gene is TRBJ2-7, the V gene TRBV18; tentative D call: TRBD2 (6 bases). The assigned J gene may be wrong: the sequence end matches TRBJ2-5 better. Per germline, CDR1 KGHSH and CDR2 LQKENI. CDR3 size: 13 residues. In DNA form, the CDR3 reads TGTGCCAGCACGCCTAGCGATGTAGAGACCCAGTACTTC. Residues: CASTPSDVETQYF.

V and J are TRBV15 and TRBJ2-7; 7 nucleotides align to TRBD2. Germline CDR1 and CDR2: LNHNV and YYDKDF (reference sequence). The CDR3 totals 15 residues. The V gene end was trimmed by 0 bases and the J gene end by 6 bases; junction bases not matched to a gene: 8. CDR3 nucleotide sequence: TGTGCCACCAGCAGAGATTGGGCCAGGGAGGGCGAGCAGTACTTC. This translates into CATSRDWAREGEQYF.

This clonotype has just a few counts. CDR3 amino acids: CASRRTGEYEQYF. The CDR3 DNA follows: TGTGCCAGCAGGAGGACAGGGGAATACGAGCAGTACTTC. This sequence joins TRBV6-1 and TRBJ2-7; TRBD1 aligns across 9 bases. The germline CDR1 and CDR2 sequences are MNHNS and SASEGT. The CDR3 extends over 13 amino acids. V lost 6 bases to trimming and J lost 4 bases; unmatched junction nucleotides: 4.

There are a few counts of this clonotype. The rearrangement joins TRBV4-2 to TRBJ1-5; D is unclear. CDR1 and CDR2 from the germline V gene are LGHNA and YNFKEQ. Trimming stripped 0 bases from V and 7 bases from J, with 7 bases between. The CDR3 covers 13 residues. The CDR3 bases are TGTGCCAGCAGCCAAGATCGACCCCAGCCCCAGCATTTT. Amino acid sequence: CASSQDRPQPQHF.

This clonotype was detected many times. This chain links TRBV3-1 with TRBJ2-7; D gene unclear. CDR3 length equals 12 residues. Germline loops: CDR1 LGHDT, CDR2 YNNKEL (reference sequence). V was clipped by 4 bases and J by 2 bases, with 6 bases between them. The CDR3 sequence is CASSRGTYEQYF. CDR3 DNA: TGTGCCAGCAGCCGTGGGACCTACGAGCAGTACTTC.

The chain links TRBV29-1 to TRBJ1-2; 8 bases align to TRBD1. Trimming took 7 bases from V and 8 from J; bases not matched to a gene: 12. The CDR3 is 13 residues long. Germline V gene sequence: CDR1 SQVTM, CDR2 ANQGSEA. The CDR3 region has the DNA TGCAGCGGTCGTGGGCAGGGGGCTGGAGGCTACACCTTC. Amino acids: CSGRGQGAGGYTF.

Concerning this clonotype: A read error may be the cause here, since a much bigger clone is one base away. The rearrangement joins TRBV10-3 to TRBJ2-5; no definite D call. V lost 10 bases, J lost 11 bases, and 20 bases lay in between. CDR1 and CDR2 from the germline V gene are ENHRY and SYGVKD. CDR3 length equals 12 residues. CDR3 protein: CATLGPSYGQYF. In DNA form, the CDR3 reads TGTGCCACCTTAGGGCCTTCCTACGGGCAGTACTTC.

V is TRBV4-1 and J is TRBJ2-1; 10 positions agree with TRBD2. V trimming: 1 base; J trimming: 5 bases; junction bases outside the gene matches: 5. The germline CDR1 and CDR2 sequences are MGHRA and YSYEKL. This CDR3 spans 16 amino acids. CDR3 sequence: CASSQVRTSGHNEQFF. For the CDR3, the DNA is TGCGCCAGCAGCCAAGTCAGGACTAGCGGCCACAATGAGCAGTTCTTC.

This clonotype showed up just once. The rearrangement uses TRBV7-9 and TRBJ2-7, with TRBD2 matching 7 bases. V trimming: 4 bases; J trimming: 0 bases; junction bases outside the gene matches: 12. This CDR3 has 17 residues. Germline lookup yields CDR1 SEHNR and CDR2 FQNEAQ (reference sequence). CDR3 nucleotide sequence: TGTGCCAGCAGCTCGCTCCGGGCGGGAGCCATCTCCTACGAGCAGTACTTC. The encoded protein is CASSSLRAGAISYEQYF. Looking up the rest from reference TRBV7-9 and TRBJ2-7 gives the full variable domain: DTGVSQNPRHKITKRGQNVTFRCDPISEHNRLYWYRQTLGQGPEFLTYFQNEAQLEKSRLLSDRFSAERPKGSFSTLEIQRTEQGDSAMYLCASSSLRAGAISYEQYFGPGTRLTVT.

This clonotype was seen only a few times. The rearrangement joins TRBV6-6 to TRBJ2-7; D not certain. The length of the CDR3 is 13 residues. V was shortened by 5 bases and J by 7 bases, with 15 bases between the two germline ends. Germline assignment: CDR1 MNHNY and CDR2 SVGAGI (reference sequence). The CDR3 loop is CASSPPPGREQYF. In nucleotides, the CDR3 is TGTGCCAGCAGTCCCCCCCCAGGACGGGAGCAGTACTTC.

This clonotype has a handful of counts. V and J are TRBV14 and TRBJ2-7; TRBD2 matches at 10 bases. J lost 6 bases, V lost 3 bases, and 11 bases had no gene match. Germline assignment: CDR1 SGHDN and CDR2 FVKESK. The CDR3 contains 16 residues. Written as DNA, the CDR3 is TGTGCCAGCAGCCATTTGGTGACTAGCGGGCTCTCCGAGCAGTACTTC. Translation gives CASSHLVTSGLSEQYF.

CDR3 in DNA: TGTGCCAGCAGTGTTACAGGGGGCCGCTACACCTTC. Protein product: CASSVTGGRYTF. This chain uses TRBV27 with TRBJ1-2, with TRBD1 matching 9 bases. Germline V lookup: CDR1 MNHEY, CDR2 SMNVEV (reference sequence). The CDR3 extends over 12 amino acids. The V segment lost 5 bases and the J segment 9 bases; nucleotides outside the gene matches: 4.

This clonotype was recorded only once. This may be a read error: a much more frequent sequence differs by one nucleotide. The rearrangement links TRBV15 to TRBJ1-2; 7 bases are a match to TRBD1. Germline CDR1 LNHNV, CDR2 YYDKDF (reference sequence). The CDR3 runs to 14 residues. V lost 4 bases to trimming and J lost 2 bases; unmatched junction nucleotides: 4. As DNA, the CDR3 is TGTGCCACCAGCAATGAACAGGGGAACTATGGCTACACCTTC. This gives the protein CATSNEQGNYGYTF.

The CDR3: CASSGHLRTSGTDTQYF. The CDR3 DNA sequence: TGTGCCAGCAGCGGACACCTCCGGACTAGCGGCACAGATACGCAGTATTTT. The V call is TRBV7-3, the J call TRBJ2-3; 9 bases are a match to TRBD2. Germline CDR1 is SGHTA and CDR2 is FQGTGA. Germline trimming cut 5 bases from V and 1 base from J; bases unmatched to any gene: 10. This CDR3 is 17 amino acids long.

This clonotype was seen once. The genes are TRBV20-1 and TRBJ2-3; D might be TRBD2 (7 bases). This CDR3 contains 11 residues. V lost 5 bases, J lost 6 bases, and 9 bases lay in between. The V gene's germline CDR1 is DFQATT and CDR2 SNEGSKA (reference sequence). CDR3 region: CSAGRGDTQYF. The CDR3 DNA reads as TGCAGTGCTGGGAGGGGGGATACGCAGTATTTT.

CDR3 DNA: TGCGCCAGCAGCCAAGAACCAGCGGGAGATGGAGATACGCAGTATTTT. This encodes CASSQEPAGDGDTQYF. The chain recombines TRBV4-1 with TRBJ2-3; the match to TRBD2 covers 8 bases. Germline CDR1 is MGHRA and CDR2 is YSYEKL. The CDR3 length is 16 residues. V gave up 0 bases and J gave up 5 bases; unmatched junction bases: 7.

In this sample, this clonotype turned up a few times. J is TRBJ2-3 and V is TRBV6-5, with no clear D. In germline, CDR1 is MNHEY, CDR2 SVGAGI. Trimming removed 6 bases from V and 1 base from J, with 11 bases in between. CDR3 length: 14 amino acids. The CDR3 DNA reads as TGTGCCAGCAGACTCTTAACTGGCACAGATACGCAGTATTTT. Its protein product is CASRLLTGTDTQYF.

This clonotype occurred once. The V call is TRBV27, the J call TRBJ1-2, with D perhaps TRBD1 (5 bases). Trimming left V 4 bases short and J 2 bases short, with 11 bases between. The length of the CDR3 is 14 residues. Per the germline V gene, CDR1 is MNHEY and CDR2 is SMNVEV (reference sequence). This chain's CDR3 is CASSYLGPNYGYTF. CDR3 nucleotides: TGTGCCAGCAGTTATCTGGGACCCAACTATGGCTACACCTTC.

The chain links TRBV3-1 to TRBJ2-7; 7 positions agree with TRBD2. From germline, CDR1 is LGHDT and CDR2 YNNKEL (reference sequence). The CDR3 contains 14 residues. With V trimmed by 1 base and J by 4 bases, 4 bases remained unmatched. The DNA for the CDR3 is TGTGCCAGCAGCCAAGCTAGCGGCATTTACGAGCAGTACTTC. It codes for CASSQASGIYEQYF.

The CDR3 bases are TGTGCCAGCAGAGCCATCGCGAACACCGGGGAGCTGTTTTTT. Translating it yields CASRAIANTGELFF. The chain recombines TRBV11-3 with TRBJ2-2; D ambiguous. CDR3 length: 14 amino acids. Germline V gives CDR1 SGHNT, CDR2 YENEEA. The V gene lost 6 bases and the J gene lost 0 bases, with 8 bases spanning the gap. Using reference TRBV11-3 and TRBJ2-2 for the parts outside the CDR3, the full variable domain is EAGVVQSPRYKIIEKKQPVAFWCNPISGHNTLYWYLQNLGQGPELLIRYENEEAVDDSQLPKDRFSAERLKGVDSTLKIQPAELGDSAVYLCASRAIANTGELFFGEGSRLTVL.

This chain uses TRBV7-2 with TRBJ1-1, with TRBD1 matching over 8 bases. The J segment lost 7 bases and the V segment lost 5 bases, leaving 9 bases of the junction unmatched. This CDR3 is built from 14 residues. Germline CDR1 and CDR2: SGHTA and FQGNSA. CDR3 amino acids: CASSRQGARNEAFF. CDR3 sequence (DNA): TGTGCCAGCAGCCGGCAGGGGGCGCGGAATGAAGCTTTCTTT.

This clonotype has just a few counts. V and J are TRBV10-3 and TRBJ1-6; D ambiguous. This CDR3 comprises 13 residues. With 4 bases removed from V and 8 bases from J, the gap between germline ends came to 9 bases. CDR1 ENHRY and CDR2 SYGVKD come from the germline V gene. CDR3 loop: CAISARVDSPLHF. The CDR3 DNA reads TGTGCCATCAGTGCCCGGGTTGATTCACCCCTCCACTTT.

This sequence joins TRBV24-1 and TRBJ1-5, with 8 bases fitting TRBD1. This CDR3 contains 16 residues. The ends lost 2 bases at V and 7 bases at J; junction bases unmatched: 9. Germline CDR1 is KGHDR and CDR2 is SFDVKD. CDR3 coding DNA: TGTGCCACCAGTGATTCCGGCAGGGGGCCGGGACAGCCCCAGCATTTT. This codes for CATSDSGRGPGQPQHF.